This TCR beta chain stems from a study of blood T cell repertoires in COVID-19 (dated by TCRdb to between 2020 and 2021). General notes on the study: Samples from collaborators originated in the United States, Italy and Spain and spanned both the acute and convalescent phases of COVID-19. The dataset comprised deeply sampled blood TCRbeta repertoires from subjects exposed to, actively infected with, or recovered from COVID-19. The prospective study material was composed of cDNA or gDNA derived from T cells, B-cell-depleted T cells, or PBMCs. The sample metadata nearly always contained a de-identified subject ID, COVID-19 status, age in years and sex. Where HLA class I and class II types were available, the types were taken from metadata supplied by the sample provider, not from assay-based typing. Samples came from the ongoing ImmuneRACE study (first 160 participants) plus 1,254 subjects from 6 global collaborators. A freely available public database, intended as a resource for researchers studying the immune response to SARS-CoV-2, is where the repertoires were released.

The paper's findings and limits, for the study overall: The amount of clinical and demographic metadata varied by source and participant and was provided uncurated.

Whole blood was collected in K2EDTA tubes by collaborating institutions according to the institutions' own protocols. For TCRbeta analysis, collaborator samples were shipped as frozen whole blood, as isolated PBMCs, or as DNA extracted from either sample type. Comments on this clone: Its cognate antigen has yet to be identified. No base quality information exists; no much larger clone differs at one position.

Measured from the cysteine to the phenylalanine, the CDR3 is 13 residues long. Kept here is only the CDR3 DNA, which spans 39 bases and is read in frame from base 1. V is cut by 7 bases and J by 3 bases, and the space between the germline ends is 10 bases. From the germline V gene, CDR1 is SNHLY and CDR2 is FYNNEI. TCRbeta CDR3 regions were amplified from genomic DNA by means of the immunoSEQ Assay, a bias-controlled multiplex PCR. On the study's bioinformatics: The number of nucleated cells in each sample was estimated from the amplification of reference gene primers within the assay. To quantify the absolute abundance of each unique TCRbeta CDR3 rearrangement, sequence reads were collapsed and filtered. For each sample, productive Simpson clonality was calculated as the square root of Simpson's diversity index over productive rearrangements. The table was pulled from immuneACCESS by TCRdb, which kept in-frame rearrangements only. Such tables lose some clones; where checked, under half of the loss comes from unresolved V genes, and the rest has no known cause. Clonal size and the V and J genes are those of that table, whereas D and trimming came from the DNA. This sample holds about 120,000 clones; 75% to 90% were observed only once. The leading ten clones occupy approximately 7.7% of the sample.

Sequencing was done on a sample of peripheral blood. The sequence was collected from a human donor in a cohort sampled during active COVID-19. The chain joins TRBV2 to TRBJ2-1; a tentative D match to TRBD2 spans 6 bases. The DNA sequence follows: TGTGCCAGCACTGCGGGGAGCTACAATGAGCAGTTCTTC. Its amino acids are CASTAGSYNEQFF.